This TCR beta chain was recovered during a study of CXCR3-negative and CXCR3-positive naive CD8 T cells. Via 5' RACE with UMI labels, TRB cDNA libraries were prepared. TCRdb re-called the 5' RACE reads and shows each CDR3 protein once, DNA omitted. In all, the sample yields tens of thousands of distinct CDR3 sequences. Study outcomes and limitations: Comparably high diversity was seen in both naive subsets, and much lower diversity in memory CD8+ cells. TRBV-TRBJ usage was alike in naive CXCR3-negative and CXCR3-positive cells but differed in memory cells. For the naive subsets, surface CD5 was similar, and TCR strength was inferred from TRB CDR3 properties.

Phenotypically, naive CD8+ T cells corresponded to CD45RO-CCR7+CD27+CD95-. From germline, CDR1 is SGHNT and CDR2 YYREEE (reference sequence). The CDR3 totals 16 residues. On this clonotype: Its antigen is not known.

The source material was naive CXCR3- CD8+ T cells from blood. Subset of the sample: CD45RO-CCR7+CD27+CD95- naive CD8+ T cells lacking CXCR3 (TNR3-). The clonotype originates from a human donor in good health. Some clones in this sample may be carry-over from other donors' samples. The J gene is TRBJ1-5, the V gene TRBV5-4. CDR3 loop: CASSWDLFYSNQPQHF.